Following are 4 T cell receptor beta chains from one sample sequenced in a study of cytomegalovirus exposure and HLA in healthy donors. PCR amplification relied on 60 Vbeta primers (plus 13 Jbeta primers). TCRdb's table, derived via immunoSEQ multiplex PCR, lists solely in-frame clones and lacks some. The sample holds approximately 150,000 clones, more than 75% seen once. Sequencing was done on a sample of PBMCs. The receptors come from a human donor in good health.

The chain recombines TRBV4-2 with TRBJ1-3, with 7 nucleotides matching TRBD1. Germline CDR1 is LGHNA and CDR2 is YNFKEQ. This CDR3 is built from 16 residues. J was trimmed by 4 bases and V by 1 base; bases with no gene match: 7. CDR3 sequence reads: CASSQGPTGSGNTIYF. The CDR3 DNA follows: TGTGCCAGCAGCCAAGGACCGACAGGGTCGGGAAACACCATATATTTT.

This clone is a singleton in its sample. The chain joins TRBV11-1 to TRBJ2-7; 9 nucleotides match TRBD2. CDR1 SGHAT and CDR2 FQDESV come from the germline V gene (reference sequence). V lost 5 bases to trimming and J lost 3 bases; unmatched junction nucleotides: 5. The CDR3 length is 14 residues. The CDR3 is CASSKTSGYYEQYF. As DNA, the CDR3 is TGTGCCAGCAGCAAAACTAGCGGGTACTACGAGCAGTACTTC.

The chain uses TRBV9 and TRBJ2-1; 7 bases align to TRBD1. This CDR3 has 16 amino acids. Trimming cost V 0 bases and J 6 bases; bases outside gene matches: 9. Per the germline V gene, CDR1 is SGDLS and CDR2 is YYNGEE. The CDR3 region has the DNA TGTGCCAGCAGCGTAGCCCTGGGGACAGTCGGCAATGAGCAGTTCTTC. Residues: CASSVALGTVGNEQFF. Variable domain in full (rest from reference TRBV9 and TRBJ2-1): DSGVTQTPKHLITATGQRVTLRCSPRSGDLSVYWYQQSLDQGLQFLIQYYNGEERAKGNILERFSAQQFPDLHSELNLSSLELGDSALYFCASSVALGTVGNEQFFGPGTRLTVL.

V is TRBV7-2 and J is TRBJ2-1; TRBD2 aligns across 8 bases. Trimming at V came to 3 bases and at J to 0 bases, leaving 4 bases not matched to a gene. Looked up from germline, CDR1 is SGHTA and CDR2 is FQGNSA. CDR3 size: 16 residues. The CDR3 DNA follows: TGTGCCAGCAGCTTGTTAGCGGGACTCTCCTACAATGAGCAGTTCTTC. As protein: CASSLLAGLSYNEQFF.